The following is a TCR beta chain sequence with its context. This entry is derived from a study of T cell changes during pregnancy in multiple sclerosis. CDR1 and CDR2 (germline): SGHTA, FQGNSA. V lost 5 bases to trimming and J lost 10 bases; unmatched junction nucleotides: 9. The length of the CDR3 is 15 residues. The table came from immunoSEQ multiplex PCR; TCRdb's copy has only in-frame clones and leaves some out. The sample shows under 95,000 clones, 93% of them seen only once. The sequence was collected from a female donor in good health, enrolled as a control in a pregnancy study. V is TRBV7-2 and J is TRBJ1-6; the match to TRBD1 covers 9 bases. Source: peripheral blood, taken in the second trimester of pregnancy. CDR3 region: CASSPQTGGGSPLHF. Written as DNA, the CDR3 is TGTGCCAGCAGCCCGCAGACAGGGGGAGGGTCACCCCTCCACTTT.